Shown below are 25 T cell receptor beta chains from a single sample sequenced in a study of blood T cell repertoires in COVID-19 (dated by TCRdb to 2018 to 2020). The library was obtained by the immunoSEQ multiplex PCR assay. TCRdb carries this immuneACCESS record with in-frame sequences only. Its versions omit some clonotypes, under half of them owing to an unresolved V gene in the studies checked, with the rest unexplained. The sample records some 320,000 clones, roughly 90% of which are singletons. Roughly 2.9% of the sample lies in the top ten. Sequences were obtained from PBMCs or T cells enriched from blood (not recorded which). Every receptor here comes from a woman aged 45-65 years who had been exposed to COVID-19.

CDR3 loop: CASSYETGPSYEQYF. CDR3 sequence (DNA): TGCGCCAGCAGCTACGAGACAGGGCCTTCCTACGAGCAGTACTTC. The V call is TRBV5-1, the J call TRBJ2-7; 7 bases agree with TRBD1. The CDR3 is 15 amino acids. J lost 1 base, V lost 3 bases, and 7 bases had no gene match. CDR1 and CDR2 from the germline V gene are SGHRS and YFSETQ.

The rearrangement joins TRBV7-9 to TRBJ1-1, with 7 bases lining up with TRBD1. In germline, CDR1 is SEHNR, CDR2 FQNEAQ (reference sequence). The CDR3 sequence is 14 residues long. Unmatched junction bases numbered 10, after V lost 5 bases and J lost 7 bases. CDR3: CASSRPTGWGEAFF. The CDR3 DNA reads as TGTGCCAGCAGCAGGCCGACAGGGTGGGGTGAAGCTTTCTTT.

In its sample, this clone was seen a few times. V is TRBV19 and J is TRBJ1-2; 11 bases map to TRBD1. The V segment lost 4 bases and the J segment 4 bases; nucleotides outside the gene matches: 11. This CDR3 has 17 residues. The germline CDR1 and CDR2 sequences are LNHDA and SQIVND (reference sequence). DNA of the CDR3: TGTGCCAGTAGTACCCCAACGGGACAGGGGGTTTCCTATGGCTACACCTTC. It encodes CASSTPTGQGVSYGYTF.

The chain links TRBV5-1 to TRBJ1-6; no clear D. The CDR3 runs 18 residues. V dropped 1 base and J dropped 7 bases, with 21 bases sitting between them. In germline, CDR1 is SGHRS, CDR2 YFSETQ. The CDR3 loop reads CASSLISGVRVANSPLHF. The CDR3 bases are TGCGCCAGCAGCTTGATCTCGGGCGTGAGGGTGGCAAATTCACCCCTCCACTTT.

The chain recombines TRBV28 with TRBJ1-1; no firm D call. The germline V gene has CDR1 MDHEN and CDR2 SYDVKM. CDR3 length: 14 residues. V dropped 4 bases and J dropped 2 bases, with 11 bases sitting between them. CDR3 bases: TGTGCCAGCAGTTCTCGGACGGGAAACACTGAAGCTTTCTTT. Amino acid sequence: CASSSRTGNTEAFF.

The V gene is TRBV14, the J gene TRBJ1-3; no clear D gene. CDR1 SGHDN and CDR2 FVKESK come from the germline V gene. This CDR3 contains 16 residues. The V gene lost 0 bases and the J gene lost 0 bases, with 9 bases spanning the gap. In DNA, the CDR3 is TGTGCCAGCAGCCAAGACAGGTTAAGCTCTGGAAACACCATATATTTT. It encodes CASSQDRLSSGNTIYF.

This sequence joins TRBV28 and TRBJ1-1; D call uncertain. This CDR3 has 12 residues. V was trimmed by 3 bases and J by 11 bases, leaving 13 bases between them. Germline values: CDR1 MDHEN, CDR2 SYDVKM. This CDR3 reads CASSLPERRAFF. Here the CDR3 DNA reads TGTGCCAGCAGTTTGCCCGAACGGCGGGCTTTCTTT.

The chain joins TRBV11-2 to TRBJ2-5; 10 nucleotides agree with TRBD2. The V gene's germline CDR1 is SGHAT and CDR2 FQNNGV. The CDR3 spans 15 residues. Germline trimming cut 4 bases from V and 5 bases from J; bases unmatched to any gene: 7. The CDR3 region is CASSSSGGSGETQYF. The CDR3 DNA reads as TGTGCCAGCAGCTCTAGCGGGGGAAGCGGGGAGACCCAGTACTTC.

The V call is TRBV5-6, the J call TRBJ1-5, with D uncertain. This CDR3 is built from 15 residues. V was trimmed by 1 base and J by 3 bases, leaving 11 bases between them. Germline V gene data show CDR1 as SGHDT and CDR2 as YYEEEE. The CDR3: CASSLSRGLNQPQHF. The CDR3 nucleotides are TGTGCCAGCAGCTTGTCCCGAGGACTCAATCAGCCCCAGCATTTT.

The V and J genes are TRBV12-3 or TRBV12-4 and TRBJ1-2; D possibly corresponds to TRBD1 (5 bases). CDR3 length: 12 amino acids. Trimming left V 3 bases short and J 7 bases short, with 9 bases between. The CDR3 spells CASSFRVSGYTF. CDR3 nucleotide sequence: TGTGCCAGCAGTTTCAGGGTCTCTGGCTACACCTTC.

The rearrangement joins TRBV27 to TRBJ2-3, with 10 bases identical to TRBD2. The CDR3 has 16 amino acids. From germline, CDR1 is MNHEY and CDR2 SMNVEV (reference sequence). Losses at the gene ends were 5 bases for V and 0 bases for J; bases not matched to a gene: 5. CDR3 protein: CASSLTSGVSTDTQYF. In DNA, the CDR3 is TGTGCCAGCAGTCTAACTAGCGGGGTAAGCACAGATACGCAGTATTTT.

The V and J genes are TRBV18 and TRBJ2-1, with D unresolved. V lost 3 bases and J 0 bases, leaving 3 bases between the germline ends. The CDR3 sequence is 13 residues long. Germline V CDR1 and CDR2: KGHSH, LQKENI. CDR3 loop: CASSPLSYNEQFF. In DNA, the CDR3 is TGTGCCAGCTCACCCCTCTCCTACAATGAGCAGTTCTTC.

Notes on this clone: The sample has other DNA sequences that encode this CDR3 too. This chain connects TRBV3-1 (or the pseudogene TRBV3-2) to TRBJ2-5; TRBD2 might be the D (5 bases). CDR3 size: 14 residues. V shed 3 bases and J shed 2 bases, with 10 bases lying between them. Germline assignment: CDR1 LGHDT and CDR2 YNNKEL (reference sequence). The CDR3 DNA follows: TGTGCCAGCAGCCACCCCGGGGTTCAAGAGACCCAGTACTTC. Translation gives CASSHPGVQETQYF.

The CDR3 sequence is CASSYGQDYGYTF. In DNA form, the CDR3 reads TGTGCCAGCAGCTACGGACAGGACTATGGCTACACCTTC. The rearrangement uses TRBV5-4 and TRBJ1-2; 7 nucleotides match TRBD1. Germline V gene data show CDR1 as SGHNT and CDR2 as YYREEE (reference sequence). V lost 3 bases to trimming and J lost 3 bases; unmatched junction nucleotides: 2. This CDR3 region has 13 residues.

This chain connects TRBV9 to TRBJ1-3; TRBD1 aligns across 8 bases. Germline CDR1 is SGDLS and CDR2 is YYNGEE. The CDR3 consists of 15 residues. Germline trimming cut 4 bases from V and 4 bases from J; bases unmatched to any gene: 7. As DNA, the CDR3 is TGTGCCAGCAGCCCTTGGACAGGGCTAGGAAACACCATATATTTT. It encodes CASSPWTGLGNTIYF.

This rearrangement joins TRBV7-6 to TRBJ1-6, with D possibly matching TRBD1 (5 bases). CDR1 is SGHVS, CDR2 FNYEAQ, per germline. V lost 4 bases and J 9 bases, leaving 16 bases between the germline ends. The length of the CDR3 is 15 residues. This CDR3 reads CASSSVGGMGSPLHF. CDR3 DNA: TGTGCCAGCAGCTCCGTGGGGGGGATGGGTTCACCCCTCCACTTT. The full variable domain, its missing parts supplied by reference TRBV7-6 and TRBJ1-6, is GAGVSQSPRYKVTKRGQDVALRCDPISGHVSLYWYRQALGQGPEFLTYFNYEAQQDKSGLPNDRFSAERPEGSISTLTIQRTEQRDSAMYRCASSSVGGMGSPLHFGNGTRLTVT.

The chain couples TRBV4-2 to TRBJ1-1; the D is unclear. The germline V gene has CDR1 LGHNA and CDR2 YNFKEQ. This CDR3 has 13 residues. Trimming left V 1 base short and J 6 bases short, with 9 bases between. The chain's CDR3 is CASSQAPQSEAFF. CDR3 DNA sequence: TGTGCCAGCAGCCAAGCGCCACAATCTGAAGCTTTCTTT.

The J gene is TRBJ1-4, the V gene TRBV7-9; 9 nucleotides align to TRBD1. V dropped 1 base and J dropped 7; count of bases not matched to a gene: 4. Germline CDR1 reads SEHNR; CDR2 reads FQNEAQ (reference sequence). The CDR3 totals 15 residues. This CDR3 reads CASSLDGTGSEKLFF. Written as DNA, the CDR3 is TGTGCCAGCAGCTTAGATGGGACAGGGTCTGAAAAACTGTTTTTT. The entire variable domain, with the rest obtained from reference TRBV7-9 and TRBJ1-4, is as follows: DTGVSQNPRHKITKRGQNVTFRCDPISEHNRLYWYRQTLGQGPEFLTYFQNEAQLEKSRLLSDRFSAERPKGSFSTLEIQRTEQGDSAMYLCASSLDGTGSEKLFFGSGTQLSVL.

This chain links TRBV5-1 with TRBJ1-1; perhaps TRBD1 as D (5 bases). The CDR3 runs to 14 residues. Per the germline V gene, CDR1 is SGHRS and CDR2 is YFSETQ. V lost 3 bases, J lost 5 bases, and 14 bases lay in between. CDR3 protein: CASSYSQGYTEAFF. The CDR3 DNA is TGCGCCAGCAGCTATTCGCAGGGTTATACTGAAGCTTTCTTT.

The chain links TRBV4-1 to TRBJ2-1, with 9 bases identical to TRBD1. This CDR3 region has 16 residues. Germline CDR1 and CDR2: MGHRA and YSYEKL. Germline trimming cut 5 bases from V and 7 bases from J; bases unmatched to any gene: 12. The CDR3 bases are TGCGCCAGCAGCAGCCTTCCGGGACAGGGAGATAATGAGCAGTTCTTC. Protein sequence: CASSSLPGQGDNEQFF.

The chain links TRBV2 to TRBJ2-2; 10 bases agree with TRBD2. The CDR3 runs to 15 residues. Trimming took 6 bases from V and 1 from J; bases not matched to a gene: 2. Germline V gene lookup returns CDR1 SNHLY and CDR2 FYNNEI. The CDR3: CASRLAGQNTGELFF. CDR3 coding DNA: TGTGCCAGCAGACTAGCGGGGCAGAACACCGGGGAGCTGTTTTTT. The complete variable domain, with remaining parts taken from reference TRBV2 and TRBJ2-2, reads EPEVTQTPSHQVTQMGQEVILRCVPISNHLYFYWYRQILGQKVEFLVSFYNNEISEKSEIFDDQFSVERPDGSNFTLKIRSTKLEDSAMYFCASRLAGQNTGELFFGEGSRLTVL.

On this clone itself: The junction differs from germline at one of its ends, possibly a read error. The genes are TRBV29-1 and TRBJ1-2; TRBD1 agrees at 9 bases. The length of the CDR3 is 13 residues. The germline gives CDR1 SQVTM, CDR2 ANQGSEA. In DNA form, the CDR3 reads TGCAGCGTGGAAGGACAGGGGCTTTTTGGCTACACCTTC. This translates into CSVEGQGLFGYTF.

V gene TRBV27 combines with J gene TRBJ2-7; the D gene is possibly TRBD1 (5 bases). From germline, CDR1 is MNHEY and CDR2 SMNVEV (reference sequence). The CDR3 is 14 residues long. V was shortened by 4 bases and J by 1 base, with 11 bases between the two germline ends. CDR3 sequence (DNA): TGTGCCAGCAGTTCCCAGGGAATATCCTACGAGCAGTACTTC. The encoded protein is CASSSQGISYEQYF.

This clone was seen just once. This chain uses TRBV28 with TRBJ2-3; 9 bases agree with TRBD2. The ends lost 8 bases at V and 6 bases at J; junction bases unmatched: 18. CDR3 length: 17 residues. CDR1 and CDR2 (germline): MDHEN, SYDVKM. In nucleotides, the CDR3 is TGTGCCAGCTTTCGGAGGCGGGGGGGCCCGGCGGAGGATACGCAGTATTTT. Translation gives CASFRRRGGPAEDTQYF.

This clone occurred once. The chain recombines TRBV29-1 with TRBJ1-2, with D perhaps TRBD1 (6 bases). V gave up 5 bases and J gave up 4 bases, with 14 bases separating them. Germline CDR1 is SQVTM and CDR2 is ANQGSEA. CDR3 length: 13 residues. The CDR3 reads CSVPPTGFYGYTF. In DNA form, the CDR3 reads TGCAGCGTTCCCCCTACAGGGTTCTATGGCTACACCTTC.